The clone carrying this T cell receptor (beta chain) was seen only once. The antigen remains undetermined. Using immunoSEQ multiplex PCR, the repertoire was profiled, and TCRdb retains in-frame clones only, with some absent. This table has approximately 110,000 clones, 82% appearing once. V was clipped by 0 bases and J by 7 bases; unmatched bases: 7. This CDR3 comprises 16 residues. The germline V gene encodes CDR1 SGHRS and CDR2 YFSETQ. This sample was included in a study of T cell responses to AZD1222 COVID-19 vaccine. Whole-study findings and limits: At 160-218 and 743-854, vaccine-associated CD4 TCRs were dominant, and they spanned spike. Donor demographics were predominantly white British with a female majority; clonal diversity may be underestimated.

The source is an adult in good health. The sample here was peripheral blood, taken on day 0 of AZD1222 vaccination. The V and J genes are TRBV5-1 and TRBJ1-6, with 7 bases matching TRBD1. The CDR3 spells CASSLEGAHGNSPLHF. The CDR3 nucleotides read TGCGCCAGCAGCTTGGAGGGGGCGCATGGGAATTCACCCCTCCACTTT.